One T cell receptor (beta chain) is described in this entry. Its antigen is not identified. The run of the v3.0 immunoSEQ assay was at survey level. Method: immunoSEQ multiplex PCR; TCRdb's copy keeps in-frame clones and lacks some. This table holds 25,000 to 30,000 clones, around 90% found once. The CDR3 has 13 residues. V dropped 5 bases and J dropped 6; count of bases not matched to a gene: 5. CDR1 and CDR2 from the germline V gene are SGHTA and FQGNSA. This record comes from a study of long-term antiretroviral therapy in people with HIV. Whole-study results and caveats: Repertoires looked antigen-experienced, with only a slight naive shift after ART. Clonal expansions arising prior to ART prevailed in the repertoire at every time point.

The chain uses TRBV7-2 and TRBJ1-1; TRBD1 aligns across 8 bases. The source is a woman in her late teens or twenties with HIV. This specimen consisted of unsorted PBMCs, obtained 1.8 years after starting antiretroviral therapy. The CDR3 DNA reads as TGTGCCAGCAGCGGACAGGGTTCAGCTGAAGCTTTCTTT. This codes for CASSGQGSAEAFF.